One sample yielded the 30 T cell receptor beta chains listed below, sequenced in a study of blood T cell repertoires in COVID-19. Sequenced by immunoSEQ multiplex PCR; TCRdb stores in-frame clones only, minus some. The data hold about 120,000 clones, with around 89% observed a single time. Source material: peripheral blood. Receptors were obtained from a human donor with acute or convalescent COVID-19. The donor label of this sample is uncertain.

The chain is built from TRBV30 and TRBJ2-7; 8 positions agree with TRBD2. The V gene's germline CDR1 is GTSNPN and CDR2 SVGIG (reference sequence). V was clipped by 1 base and J by 8 bases; unmatched bases: 10. The CDR3 sequence is 14 residues long. DNA for the CDR3: TGTGCCTGGAGTGCAAGCGGGAGTTTTCTAAAGCAGTACTTC. Amino acid sequence: CAWSASGSFLKQYF.

The chain recombines TRBV12-5 with TRBJ2-2; TRBD1 is a possible D gene (8 bases). Trimming pared 7 bases from V and 7 bases from J, leaving 19 bases between. The germline V gene has CDR1 LGHNT and CDR2 FRNRAP. The CDR3 totals 15 residues. The CDR3 reads CASADTGGEGGELFF. CDR3 nucleotide sequence: TGTGCTAGTGCCGATACAGGGGGGGAAGGCGGGGAGCTGTTTTTT.

The CDR3 DNA sequence: TGTGCCTGGAGGAATACAGGGGGCAATCAGCCCCAGCATTTT. Its protein is CAWRNTGGNQPQHF. V and J are TRBV30 and TRBJ1-5, with TRBD1 matching 7 bases. V was clipped by 3 bases and J by 2 bases; unmatched bases: 4. Germline values: CDR1 GTSNPN, CDR2 SVGIG (reference sequence). This CDR3 has 14 residues.

The chain employs TRBV19 and TRBJ1-1; D might be TRBD1 (5 bases). V lost 3 bases, J lost 6 bases, and 8 bases lay in between. The germline gives CDR1 LNHDA, CDR2 SQIVND (reference sequence). CDR3 length: 12 amino acids. CDR3 DNA: TGTGCCAGTAGTATTCAGGGATCTGAAGCTTTCTTT. This sequence encodes CASSIQGSEAFF.

V usage is TRBV5-4 and J usage is TRBJ1-1, with D tentatively TRBD1 (5 bases). This CDR3 is 15 amino acids long. CDR1 and CDR2 (germline): SGHNT, YYREEE (reference sequence). V was shortened by 4 bases and J by 0 bases, with 13 bases between the two germline ends. CDR3 in amino acids: CASSPVTEMNTEAFF. The CDR3 DNA sequence: TGTGCCAGCAGCCCTGTGACAGAGATGAACACTGAAGCTTTCTTT.

This clone appeared once. The rearrangement uses TRBV5-1 and TRBJ2-1; a weak D match, TRBD1 (6 bases). Trimming cost V 4 bases and J 5 bases, with 10 bases left between them. Germline V gene sequence: CDR1 SGHRS, CDR2 YFSETQ. The CDR3 consists of 13 residues. This chain's CDR3 is CASSGQGHNEQFF. Here the CDR3 DNA reads TGCGCCAGCAGCGGGCAGGGGCACAATGAGCAGTTCTTC.

CDR3 amino acids: CASSVGTRADTQYF. For the CDR3, the DNA is TGTGCCAGCAGCGTAGGGACTAGAGCAGATACGCAGTATTTT. The chain employs TRBV9 and TRBJ2-3, with 7 bases fitting TRBD2. The germline V gene encodes CDR1 SGDLS and CDR2 YYNGEE. The V and J ends lost 0 bases and 4 bases, in that order; junction bases with no gene match: 2. The CDR3 has 14 amino acids.

This clone was counted once. This chain links TRBV29-1 with TRBJ1-1; D uncertain. The CDR3 length is 13 residues. Germline V gives CDR1 SQVTM, CDR2 ANQGSEA. V dropped 8 bases and J dropped 0 bases, with 13 bases sitting between them. The CDR3 protein is CSCHFDLNTEAFF. CDR3 DNA sequence: TGCAGCTGTCACTTTGACTTGAACACTGAAGCTTTCTTT.

The V and J genes are TRBV28 and TRBJ2-2; TRBD2 matches 9 bases. The V and J ends lost 6 bases and 2 bases, in that order; junction bases with no gene match: 7. This CDR3 region has 16 residues. CDR1 and CDR2 (germline): MDHEN, SYDVKM. CDR3 sequence: CASSSPGLANTGELFF. For the CDR3, the DNA is TGTGCCAGCAGCAGCCCGGGACTAGCCAACACCGGGGAGCTGTTTTTT.

CDR3 in amino acids: CASSLRGTGGTVAFF. DNA of the CDR3: TGTGCCAGCAGTCTCCGGGGGACAGGGGGGACTGTGGCTTTCTTT. The chain uses TRBV28 and TRBJ1-1; TRBD1 aligns across 11 bases. With V trimmed by 5 bases and J by 11 bases, 13 bases remained unmatched. The CDR3 loop spans 15 amino acids. The V gene's germline CDR1 is MDHEN and CDR2 SYDVKM.

The CDR3 bases are TGTGCCAGCAGCATGGAGACTAGCGGGAGGGCGACGAAGTTCTTC. Translated, it gives CASSMETSGRATKFF. The V and J genes are TRBV5-4 and TRBJ2-1; 14 nucleotides agree with TRBD2. V lost 4 bases, J lost 14 bases, and 11 bases stayed unmatched. This CDR3 is built from 15 residues. Germline assignment: CDR1 SGHNT and CDR2 YYREEE (reference sequence).

The chain joins TRBV4-3 to TRBJ1-1; no definite D call. Germline CDR1 reads LGHNA; CDR2 reads YSLEER. The CDR3 is 14 residues long. Trimming cost V 0 bases and J 5 bases, with 10 bases left between them. CDR3 residues: CASSQEVRPTEAFF. In nucleotides, the CDR3 is TGCGCCAGCAGCCAAGAAGTCAGGCCTACTGAAGCTTTCTTT.

The CDR3 here is CASSQGAGVYNEQFF. The CDR3 region has the DNA TGTGCCAGCAGCCAGGGAGCGGGGGTCTACAATGAGCAGTTCTTC. The gene calls are TRBV3-1 (or the pseudogene TRBV3-2) and TRBJ2-1; 8 bases are shared with TRBD2. Germline V gene data show CDR1 as LGHDT and CDR2 as YNNKEL (reference sequence). Germline trimming cut 3 bases from V and 3 bases from J; bases unmatched to any gene: 4. This CDR3 spans 15 amino acids.

The rearrangement joins TRBV19 to TRBJ1-2; no reliable D call. Between the trimmed V and J ends, which lost 7 bases and 4 bases, there was a span of 10 bases. Per the germline V gene, CDR1 is LNHDA and CDR2 is SQIVND (reference sequence). The CDR3 is 12 residues long. The DNA of the CDR3 is TGTGCCAGTAAGGCAGACATCTATGGCTACACCTTC. Protein product: CASKADIYGYTF.

The chain is built from TRBV19 and TRBJ1-2; 7 bases agree with TRBD1. Trimming cost V 6 bases and J 4 bases; bases outside gene matches: 11. Germline V lookup: CDR1 LNHDA, CDR2 SQIVND (reference sequence). The CDR3 sequence is 15 residues long. CDR3 in DNA: TGTGCCAGTAGCATTAACAGGGGCGCCGGCTATGGCTACACCTTC. Residues: CASSINRGAGYGYTF.

The chain couples TRBV18 to TRBJ1-2, with D perhaps TRBD1 (6 bases). This CDR3 comprises 17 residues. The V end lost 6 bases, the J end lost 1 base, and 21 bases lay between the germline ends. Germline V lookup: CDR1 KGHSH, CDR2 LQKENI. The CDR3 sequence is CASSILGMAGVNYGYTF. CDR3 DNA: TGTGCCAGCTCTATTCTGGGGATGGCAGGGGTTAACTATGGCTACACCTTC.

The chain uses TRBV7-2 and TRBJ2-1; 9 nucleotides agree with TRBD2. Germline V gene lookup returns CDR1 SGHTA and CDR2 FQGNSA. This CDR3 comprises 17 residues. The V gene end was trimmed by 5 bases and the J gene end by 10 bases; junction bases not matched to a gene: 18. DNA of the CDR3: TGTGCCAGCAGCACGGGGGGGGCTAGCGGGGCAAGGGCGGAGCAGTTCTTC. This gives the protein CASSTGGASGARAEQFF.

Here the CDR3 reads CASTAASTNTEAFF. In DNA form, the CDR3 reads TGTGCCAGCACGGCAGCTAGTACGAACACTGAAGCTTTCTTT. The rearrangement links TRBV2 to TRBJ1-1; D uncertain. This CDR3 spans 14 amino acids. Between the trimmed V and J ends, which lost 7 bases and 1 base, there was a span of 13 bases. Germline assignment: CDR1 SNHLY and CDR2 FYNNEI.

The gene calls are TRBV6-5 and TRBJ1-5, with D tentatively TRBD1 (5 bases). The ends were cut back, 4 bases at V and 6 bases at J, with 16 bases in the middle. The CDR3 loop spans 15 amino acids. The germline gives CDR1 MNHEY, CDR2 SVGAGI. CDR3 region: CASSSGGRGGQPQHF. The CDR3 nucleotides read TGTGCCAGCAGTTCCGGGGGGAGGGGAGGTCAGCCCCAGCATTTT.

This rearrangement joins TRBV29-1 to TRBJ1-2; 8 nucleotides agree with TRBD1. The CDR3 loop spans 18 amino acids. With V trimmed by 7 bases and J by 3 bases, 22 bases remained unmatched. Germline V lookup: CDR1 SQVTM, CDR2 ANQGSEA. DNA for the CDR3: TGCAGCGCTAAATCACCCCTCTATTTAACGGACAGGGACTATGGCTACACCTTC. Encoded protein: CSAKSPLYLTDRDYGYTF.

The J gene is TRBJ2-7, the V gene TRBV7-2; D is possibly TRBD1 (6 bases). This CDR3 has 12 amino acids. The V and J ends lost 5 bases and 3 bases respectively, with 8 bases between them. Per the germline V gene, CDR1 is SGHTA and CDR2 is FQGNSA. CDR3 DNA: TGTGCCAGCAGCCAAGGGGGCTACGAGCAGTACTTC. As protein: CASSQGGYEQYF.

The chain links TRBV19 to TRBJ2-1, with D unresolved. Trimming pared 5 bases from V and 0 bases from J, leaving 11 bases between. There are 15 residues in the CDR3. Germline lookup yields CDR1 LNHDA and CDR2 SQIVND (reference sequence). In nucleotides, the CDR3 is TGTGCCAGTAGTCGTCCCTCCAGCTCCTACAATGAGCAGTTCTTC. Amino acid sequence: CASSRPSSSYNEQFF.

The gene calls are TRBV5-1 and TRBJ2-1; 10 nucleotides align to TRBD2. CDR3 length: 15 residues. J lost 2 bases, V lost 6 bases, and 5 bases had no gene match. Germline CDR1 is SGHRS and CDR2 is YFSETQ. CDR3 nucleotides: TGCGCCAGCACCAGGACTAGCGGAGCCTACAATGAGCAGTTCTTC. Amino acid sequence: CASTRTSGAYNEQFF.

The rearrangement joins TRBV3-1 (or the pseudogene TRBV3-2) to TRBJ1-4; TRBD1 matches 7 bases. The CDR3 is made up of 15 amino acids. Trimming removed 0 bases from V and 8 bases from J; junction bases left unmatched: 6. The germline V gene has CDR1 LGHDT and CDR2 YNNKEL (reference sequence). For the CDR3, the DNA is TGTGCCAGCAGCCAAGAGCGGACAGGTCGAGAAAAACTGTTTTTT. Amino acids: CASSQERTGREKLFF.

The V call is TRBV15, the J call TRBJ2-1; 8 bases line up with TRBD2. V lost 2 bases and J lost 8; bases outside the gene matches: 8. Germline values: CDR1 LNHNV, CDR2 YYDKDF (reference sequence). CDR3 length: 15 residues. Written as DNA, the CDR3 is TGTGCCACCAGCAGACCCGGGGGGGCTGTCGATGAGCAGTTCTTC. Its protein is CATSRPGGAVDEQFF.

The chain's CDR3 is CASSDLGTSGRDTQYF. The CDR3 DNA follows: TGTGCCAGCAGCGACCTTGGGACTAGCGGGAGAGATACGCAGTATTTT. The V call is TRBV27, the J call TRBJ2-3; 14 nucleotides align to TRBD2. The CDR3 spans 16 residues. Germline trimming cut 6 bases from V and 5 bases from J; bases unmatched to any gene: 7. Germline-derived CDR1 and CDR2 are MNHEY and SMNVEV (reference sequence).

V and J are TRBV28 and TRBJ1-1; D gene uncertain. Germline V gene lookup returns CDR1 MDHEN and CDR2 SYDVKM. Trimming took off 6 bases at V and 3 bases at J, with 14 bases between the two ends. The CDR3 length is 14 residues. CDR3 protein: CASSLPSLYTEAFF. The DNA for the CDR3 is TGTGCCAGCAGCCTCCCTTCTTTGTACACTGAAGCTTTCTTT. The full variable domain, completed using reference TRBV28 and TRBJ1-1, is DVKVTQSSRYLVKRTGEKVFLECVQDMDHENMFWYRQDPGLGLRLIYFSYDVKMKEKGDIPEGYSVSREKKERFSLILESASTNQTSMYLCASSLPSLYTEAFFGQGTRLTVV.

The J gene is TRBJ1-5, the V gene TRBV18; maybe TRBD1 (6 bases). The CDR3 length is 15 residues. V was pared by 1 base and J by 4 bases, with 11 bases between. Germline loops: CDR1 KGHSH, CDR2 LQKENI. The CDR3 loop is CASSPQTGENQPQHF. The CDR3 DNA follows: TGTGCCAGCTCACCACAGACAGGAGAAAATCAGCCCCAGCATTTT.

This chain joins TRBV6-6 and TRBJ1-5; TRBD1 matches at 9 bases. CDR1 MNHNY and CDR2 SVGAGI come from the germline V gene (reference sequence). The CDR3 covers 14 residues. The V and J ends lost 2 bases and 6 bases, in that order; junction bases with no gene match: 2. The CDR3 region has the DNA TGTGCCAGCAGTTACGAGACAGGGGGTCAGCCCCAGCATTTT. Translated, it gives CASSYETGGQPQHF.

The chain carries TRBV7-9 and TRBJ1-1; D gene uncertain. The V gene lost 6 bases and the J gene lost 4 bases, with 9 bases spanning the gap. Germline-derived CDR1 and CDR2 are SEHNR and FQNEAQ (reference sequence). The CDR3 consists of 12 residues. The CDR3, as DNA: TGTGCCAGCAGTCGCAGTGTCACTGAAGCTTTCTTT. This sequence encodes CASSRSVTEAFF.